These 20 T cell receptor beta chains were sequenced from one sample in a study of cytomegalovirus exposure and HLA in healthy donors. This PCR relied on a set of 60 Vbeta primers and 13 Jbeta primers. Repertoires were generated with immunoSEQ multiplex PCR, while TCRdb's copy carries only in-frame clones and drops some. The table has approximately 160,000 clones, roughly four fifths seen once. The sequencing input was PBMCs. The origin of the receptors is a woman in her thirties or forties in good health and CMV-seronegative.

The chain recombines TRBV6-6 with TRBJ1-1, with TRBD1 as a possible D gene (5 bases). Trimming stripped 6 bases from V and 7 bases from J, with 12 bases between. Germline lookup yields CDR1 MNHNY and CDR2 SVGAGI (reference sequence). This CDR3 is 12 amino acids long. DNA of the CDR3: TGTGCCAGCAGATCTCAGGGAAATGAAGCTTTCTTT. This codes for CASRSQGNEAFF.

This clone was detected only once. The chain employs TRBV7-2 and TRBJ2-2; D might be TRBD1 (5 bases). Germline V gene data show CDR1 as SGHTA and CDR2 as FQGNSA. This CDR3 comprises 11 residues. V was cut by 3 bases and J by 11 bases, with 7 bases left in between. The CDR3 protein is CASSLWTELFF. In DNA, the CDR3 is TGTGCCAGCAGCTTGTGGACAGAGCTGTTTTTT. The complete variable domain, with remaining parts taken from reference TRBV7-2 and TRBJ2-2, reads GAGVSQSPSNKVTEKGKDVELRCDPISGHTALYWYRQSLGQGLEFLIYFQGNSAPDKSGLPSDRFSAERTGGSVSTLTIQRTQQEDSAVYLCASSLWTELFFGEGSRLTVL.

The chain combines TRBV30 with TRBJ1-4; no definite D call. Germline-derived CDR1 and CDR2 are GTSNPN and SVGIG (reference sequence). V was trimmed by 4 bases and J by 5 bases, leaving 17 bases between them. The CDR3 length is 15 residues. CDR3 nucleotide sequence: TGTGCCTGGAAGCCCGCCTCGGTTCAAAATGAAAAACTGTTTTTT. The encoded protein is CAWKPASVQNEKLFF. The complete variable domain, with remaining parts taken from reference TRBV30 and TRBJ1-4, reads SQTIHQWPATLVQPVGSPLSLECTVEGTSNPNLYWYRQAAGRGLQLLFYSVGIGQISSEVPQNLSASRPQDRQFILSSKKLLLSDSGFYLCAWKPASVQNEKLFFGSGTQLSVL.

V gene TRBV28 combines with J gene TRBJ2-2; tentatively, D is TRBD1 (6 bases). CDR3 length: 15 residues. V lost 4 bases to trimming and J lost 7 bases, with 16 bases between them. Germline loops: CDR1 MDHEN, CDR2 SYDVKM. This chain's CDR3 is CASSSLQGSVGELFF. The DNA of the CDR3 is TGTGCCAGCAGTTCATTACAGGGTTCGGTCGGGGAGCTGTTTTTT.

CDR3 nucleotide sequence: TGTGCCAGCAGCTTTGGGACTAGCTCCGGGGAGCTGTTTTTT. Translating it yields CASSFGTSSGELFF. The chain couples TRBV7-9 to TRBJ2-2; 9 bases fit TRBD2. The trim removed 3 bases at V and 6 bases at J, leaving 2 bases unmatched. CDR1 and CDR2 (germline): SEHNR, FQNEAQ (reference sequence). This CDR3 region has 14 residues. The full variable domain, with the rest looked up from reference TRBV7-9 and TRBJ2-2, is DTGVSQNPRHKITKRGQNVTFRCDPISEHNRLYWYRQTLGQGPEFLTYFQNEAQLEKSRLLSDRFSAERPKGSFSTLEIQRTEQGDSAMYLCASSFGTSSGELFFGEGSRLTVL.

The genes are TRBV28 and TRBJ1-5, with TRBD1 matching 7 bases. Germline V gene data show CDR1 as MDHEN and CDR2 as SYDVKM. J gave up 1 base and V 5 bases, and 5 bases lay outside the gene matches. This CDR3 is built from 15 residues. CDR3: CASSAGTVSNQPQHF. DNA of the CDR3: TGTGCCAGCAGTGCCGGGACAGTCAGCAATCAGCCCCAGCATTTT.

The chain links TRBV28 to TRBJ2-7; D call uncertain. Per germline, CDR1 MDHEN and CDR2 SYDVKM. Trimming removed 2 bases from V and 4 bases from J, with 12 bases in between. This CDR3 comprises 14 residues. The CDR3 nucleotides read TGTGCCAGCAGTTTAGGTCTAGATGATTACGAGCAGTACTTC. Protein product: CASSLGLDDYEQYF.

This chain uses TRBV28 with TRBJ2-3; 7 bases match TRBD2. CDR3 length: 17 residues. The V and J ends lost 7 bases and 3 bases, in that order; junction bases with no gene match: 16. CDR1 is MDHEN, CDR2 SYDVKM, per germline. CDR3 sequence: CASNPWGGPVGTDTQYF. Written as DNA, the CDR3 is TGTGCCAGCAACCCTTGGGGAGGGCCGGTCGGTACAGATACGCAGTATTTT.

The chain employs TRBV9 and TRBJ1-4; possibly TRBD1 for D (6 bases). The CDR3 has 15 amino acids. Per the germline V gene, CDR1 is SGDLS and CDR2 is YYNGEE. The V end was cut by 7 bases, the J end by 0 bases, with 13 bases between. The CDR3 bases are TGTGCCAGCGGGGCAGGGGACACAACTAATGAAAAACTGTTTTTT. It specifies CASGAGDTTNEKLFF.

The chain couples TRBV7-9 to TRBJ2-5, with 9 bases matching TRBD1. The CDR3 is made up of 14 amino acids. CDR1 SEHNR and CDR2 FQNEAQ come from the germline V gene (reference sequence). With V trimmed by 5 bases and J by 3 bases, 4 bases remained unmatched. Written as DNA, the CDR3 is TGTGCCAGCAGCCCTTGGACAGGGGAAGAGACCCAGTACTTC. Translated: CASSPWTGEETQYF.

This clone was detected a few times. The CDR3 region is CASQGSTDTQYF. In nucleotides, the CDR3 is TGTGCCAGCCAGGGGAGCACAGATACGCAGTATTTT. V gene TRBV6-6 combines with J gene TRBJ2-3; possible D gene TRBD1, 6 bases. V was clipped by 8 bases and J by 0 bases, with 6 bases between them. The length of the CDR3 is 12 residues. CDR1 and CDR2 (germline): MNHNY, SVGAGI (reference sequence).

The chain uses TRBV19 and TRBJ1-5, with D possibly being TRBD1 (6 bases). This CDR3 has 14 residues. Germline V gene data show CDR1 as LNHDA and CDR2 as SQIVND (reference sequence). The ends were cut back, 8 bases at V and 3 bases at J, with 14 bases in the middle. CDR3 sequence (DNA): TGTGCCAGTGGCCGCGACAGGCTCAATCAGCCCCAGCATTTT. It yields the protein CASGRDRLNQPQHF.

This clone showed up just a few times. The chain recombines TRBV9 with TRBJ1-2; D may be TRBD1 (5 bases). Germline assignment: CDR1 SGDLS and CDR2 YYNGEE. Trimming shortened V by 3 bases and J by 4 bases, and 10 bases separated the two germline ends. There are 13 residues in the CDR3. DNA of the CDR3: TGTGCCAGCAGCGAGGGGATGGCCTATGGCTACACCTTC. Its translation is CASSEGMAYGYTF.

This rearrangement joins TRBV9 to TRBJ2-1, with D unclear. The CDR3 loop spans 15 amino acids. Trimming took 4 bases from V and 4 from J, leaving 15 bases between them. Germline CDR1 SGDLS, CDR2 YYNGEE. The CDR3 protein is CASSSDGVNYNEQFF. The CDR3 DNA sequence: TGTGCCAGCAGCTCCGACGGAGTTAATTACAATGAGCAGTTCTTC.

The chain employs TRBV10-3 and TRBJ2-7; 9 bases agree with TRBD2. V lost 2 bases to trimming and J lost 2 bases; unmatched junction nucleotides: 10. Germline assignment: CDR1 ENHRY and CDR2 SYGVKD. This CDR3 contains 17 residues. DNA for the CDR3: TGTGCCATCAGTGAGACCCTATCTAGCGGGGCAGCCTACGAGCAGTACTTC. It codes for CAISETLSSGAAYEQYF.

Only one count was recorded for this clone. The chain combines TRBV30 with TRBJ1-2; maybe TRBD1 (5 bases). The CDR3 sequence is 13 residues long. In germline, CDR1 is GTSNPN, CDR2 SVGIG (reference sequence). Trimming pared 2 bases from V and 8 bases from J, leaving 15 bases between. CDR3 nucleotides: TGTGCCTGGAGTCCGGTGCGGGACGTGGGCTACACCTTC. Translating gives CAWSPVRDVGYTF. Together with reference TRBV30 and TRBJ1-2, the CDR3 gives the full variable domain: SQTIHQWPATLVQPVGSPLSLECTVEGTSNPNLYWYRQAAGRGLQLLFYSVGIGQISSEVPQNLSASRPQDRQFILSSKKLLLSDSGFYLCAWSPVRDVGYTFGSGTRLTVV.

The chain joins TRBV5-1 to TRBJ2-5; no clear D gene. The length of the CDR3 is 12 residues. Trimming cost V 4 bases and J 1 base, with 5 bases left between them. The germline V gene has CDR1 SGHRS and CDR2 YFSETQ. The CDR3 sequence is CASSVIQETQYF. DNA for the CDR3: TGCGCCAGCAGCGTCATCCAAGAGACCCAGTACTTC.

Concerning this clone: Different DNA sequences within this sample yield the same CDR3. This sequence joins TRBV2 and TRBJ2-3; D may be TRBD2 (6 bases). The germline V and J ends were trimmed by 7 bases and 6 bases, with 8 bases remaining between them. The CDR3 has 11 amino acids. Germline CDR1 reads SNHLY; CDR2 reads FYNNEI. The CDR3 loop reads CASMEGDTQYF. As DNA, the CDR3 is TGTGCCAGCATGGAGGGGGATACGCAGTATTTT.

This clone was counted only a few times. J is TRBJ2-7 and V is TRBV30; 15 bases match TRBD2. Germline values: CDR1 GTSNPN, CDR2 SVGIG (reference sequence). The CDR3 loop spans 19 amino acids. V dropped 0 bases and J dropped 2; count of bases not matched to a gene: 11. Written as DNA, the CDR3 is TGTGCCTGGAGTGTCACGGGACTAGCGGGAGGTGGCCATGCCTACGAGCAGTACTTC. It is translated as CAWSVTGLAGGGHAYEQYF.

J is TRBJ2-7 and V is TRBV11-3; TRBD2 aligns across 11 bases. V was clipped by 2 bases and J by 2 bases; unmatched bases: 14. Per the germline V gene, CDR1 is SGHNT and CDR2 is YENEEA. The CDR3 is 19 amino acids. The CDR3 DNA sequence: TGTGCCAGCAGCTTAATGGGGCGGGTCGGGACTAGCGGAACCTACGAGCAGTACTTC. Translation gives CASSLMGRVGTSGTYEQYF. Based on the CDR3 plus reference TRBV11-3 and TRBJ2-7, the full variable domain is EAGVVQSPRYKIIEKKQPVAFWCNPISGHNTLYWYLQNLGQGPELLIRYENEEAVDDSQLPKDRFSAERLKGVDSTLKIQPAELGDSAVYLCASSLMGRVGTSGTYEQYFGPGTRLTVT.